These 27 T cell receptor beta chains share one sample of origin, sequenced in a study of T cells in Graves' hyperthyroidism and ophthalmopathy. RNA transcripts were the template for amplifying TCR beta CDR3 regions. The TCR CDR3 was amplified in a first-round RT-PCR using the HTBI primer set. TCRdb redid the calling of the multiplex PCR reads with MiXCR, one entry per CDR3 protein. Found here are more than 650,000 distinct CDR3 sequences, 12% to 15% of them singletons; the top ten hold about 9.4%. Sequences were obtained from blood. Every receptor here comes from a woman in her late teens or twenties with Graves' hyperthyroidism.

This clonotype was seen many times. V and J are TRBV29-1 and TRBJ2-1, with D unclear. CDR1 and CDR2 (germline): SQVTM, ANQGSEA. V lost 6 bases, J lost 0 bases, and 9 bases lay in between. The CDR3 spans 13 residues. CDR3 sequence (DNA): TGCAGCGTCCGTCCCAACTCCTACAATGAGCAGTTCTTC. Protein product: CSVRPNSYNEQFF.

J is TRBJ2-1 and V is TRBV12-3 or TRBV12-4; 10 bases align to TRBD2. There are 14 residues in the CDR3. J lost 5 bases, V lost 7 bases, and 5 bases had no gene match. CDR3: CASTASGSNNEQFF. CDR3 coding DNA: TGTGCCAGCACCGCTAGCGGGAGCAACAATGAGCAGTTCTTC.

This clonotype was seen ten or more times. The rearrangement joins TRBV4-1 to TRBJ1-6; a possible D gene is TRBD1 (6 bases). Germline CDR1 and CDR2: MGHRA and YSYEKL. The CDR3 spans 15 residues. Trimming cost V 4 bases and J 12 bases, with 19 bases left between them. CDR3 in DNA: TGCGCCAGCAGCCCCCCCGGGACACAGGGTTTACCCCTCCACTTT. Translation: CASSPPGTQGLPLHF.

In this sample, this clonotype turned up many times. This chain joins TRBV13 and TRBJ2-3, with 7 bases fitting TRBD2. The CDR3 spans 17 residues. CDR1 and CDR2 (germline): PRHDT, FYEKMQ (reference sequence). After removal of 6 bases from V and 2 bases from J, the junction contained 14 bases not matched to a gene. The CDR3 here is CASSSRRLAPSTDTQYF. The CDR3 nucleotides read TGTGCCAGCAGTTCTCGAAGACTAGCCCCGTCCACAGATACGCAGTATTTT.

This clonotype was seen ten or more times. The chain has TRBV30 and TRBJ1-1, with 7 bases that match TRBD1. The germline V gene encodes CDR1 GTSNPN and CDR2 SVGIG (reference sequence). The length of the CDR3 is 12 residues. V lost 3 bases to trimming and J lost 3 bases; unmatched junction nucleotides: 1. In DNA form, the CDR3 reads TGTGCCTGGAGGACAGGGCACACTGAAGCTTTCTTT. It specifies CAWRTGHTEAFF.

This clonotype was seen a handful of times. J is TRBJ2-7 and V is TRBV11-2; 13 nucleotides align to TRBD2. The germline CDR1 and CDR2 sequences are SGHAT and FQNNGV. This CDR3 comprises 14 residues. Germline trimming cut 4 bases from V and 6 bases from J; bases unmatched to any gene: 3. Written as DNA, the CDR3 is TGTGCCAGCAGCTCCGGACTAGCGGGAGTCGAGCAGTACTTC. Translation gives CASSSGLAGVEQYF.

The chain uses TRBV6-5 and TRBJ1-2; D uncertain. The V gene's germline CDR1 is MNHEY and CDR2 SVGAGI. This CDR3 is built from 14 residues. Trimming took 2 bases from V and 3 from J, leaving 10 bases between them. The CDR3 here is CASSYPQRDYGYTF. The DNA for the CDR3 is TGTGCCAGCAGTTACCCTCAGAGGGACTATGGCTACACCTTC.

This sequence joins TRBV5-1 and TRBJ1-4, with D hard to call. V was pared by 0 bases and J by 7 bases, with 13 bases between. Germline values: CDR1 SGHRS, CDR2 YFSETQ. CDR3 size: 15 residues. Written as DNA, the CDR3 is TGCGCCAGCAGCTTGGCCCGTGTGGCGGGTGAAAAACTGTTTTTT. This encodes CASSLARVAGEKLFF.

This clonotype was seen only a few times. The chain uses TRBV13 and TRBJ1-1; D perhaps matches TRBD1 (5 bases). The CDR3 length is 14 residues. Germline assignment: CDR1 PRHDT and CDR2 FYEKMQ (reference sequence). Trimming shortened V by 7 bases and J by 0 bases, and 12 bases separated the two germline ends. The CDR3, as DNA: TGTGCCAGCATCAGGGAATCGGTGAACACTGAAGCTTTCTTT. This translates into CASIRESVNTEAFF.

This clonotype was observed a few times. The CDR3 bases are TGTGCCAGCAGCTTGACCGGGACAGGCCGACTCTCTGGAAACACCATATATTTT. Translating it yields CASSLTGTGRLSGNTIYF. J is TRBJ1-3 and V is TRBV7-9; 8 bases fit TRBD1. Trimming at V came to 3 bases and at J to 0 bases, leaving 10 bases not matched to a gene. Germline V lookup: CDR1 SEHNR, CDR2 FQNEAQ (reference sequence). This CDR3 is 18 amino acids long. The variable domain in full, completed from reference TRBV7-9 and TRBJ1-3, reads DTGVSQNPRHKITKRGQNVTFRCDPISEHNRLYWYRQTLGQGPEFLTYFQNEAQLEKSRLLSDRFSAERPKGSFSTLEIQRTEQGDSAMYLCASSLTGTGRLSGNTIYFGEGSWLTVV.

The sample holds a few counts of this clonotype. The genes are TRBV7-9 and TRBJ2-7; 12 bases agree with TRBD1. This CDR3 comprises 16 residues. V was pared by 5 bases and J by 5 bases, with 10 bases of the junction left unmatched. Germline-derived CDR1 and CDR2 are SEHNR and FQNEAQ (reference sequence). CDR3 sequence (DNA): TGTGCCAGCAGCGAGATCGGGACAGGGGGCCAACACGAGCAGTACTTC. Amino acid sequence: CASSEIGTGGQHEQYF.

This clonotype was seen a handful of times. In DNA form, the CDR3 reads TGTGCCAGCAGTGAAGTAGCGGGAACACCCTACGAGCAGTACTTC. This encodes CASSEVAGTPYEQYF. The rearrangement links TRBV6-1 to TRBJ2-7; 8 positions agree with TRBD2. The V gene end was trimmed by 1 base and the J gene end by 2 bases; junction bases not matched to a gene: 4. In germline, CDR1 is MNHNS, CDR2 SASEGT. The CDR3 has 15 residues.

This clonotype came up many times. The rearrangement links TRBV28 to TRBJ1-1; D remains unclear. Germline CDR1 MDHEN, CDR2 SYDVKM. V was cut by 3 bases and J by 0 bases, with 8 bases left in between. This CDR3 region has 14 residues. The CDR3 DNA is TGTGCCAGCAGTTTCACGGAGATGAACACTGAAGCTTTCTTT. This encodes CASSFTEMNTEAFF.

The V call is TRBV29-1, the J call TRBJ2-7; a possible D gene is TRBD2 (5 bases). The V gene's germline CDR1 is SQVTM and CDR2 ANQGSEA. Trimming cost V 5 bases and J 6 bases, with 20 bases left between them. This CDR3 contains 14 residues. The CDR3 coding sequence is TGCAGCGTTACCCTCCCGGGAACACCAAGCGAGCAGTACTTC. Amino acids: CSVTLPGTPSEQYF.

This clonotype was seen at least ten times. This rearrangement joins TRBV28 to TRBJ2-7; D might be TRBD1 or TRBD2, each matching 6 bases. Trimming left V 1 base short and J 6 bases short, with 16 bases between. The CDR3 runs to 15 residues. Germline CDR1 is MDHEN and CDR2 is SYDVKM. CDR3 nucleotides: TGTGCCAGCAGTTTATTAGGGGGAGGCCCCGGCGAGCAGTACTTC. It codes for CASSLLGGGPGEQYF.

This clonotype was counted ten times or more. The chain employs TRBV7-9 and TRBJ1-2; D might be TRBD1 (5 bases). The CDR3 contains 16 residues. Trimming cost V 8 bases and J 8 bases, with 27 bases left between them. Germline lookup yields CDR1 SEHNR and CDR2 FQNEAQ (reference sequence). CDR3 DNA: TGTGCCAGCTCTGGCCCGGGTGGGGACGGCCCGGTAGGCTACACCTTC. Translation gives CASSGPGGDGPVGYTF.

This clonotype has a count of ten or more. The chain carries TRBV6-1 and TRBJ1-1; possible D gene TRBD1, 5 bases. The CDR3 is 15 amino acids. Germline assignment: CDR1 MNHNS and CDR2 SASEGT. The V gene lost 0 bases and the J gene lost 5 bases, with 13 bases spanning the gap. Written as DNA, the CDR3 is TGTGCCAGCAGTGAAGCGCAACCAGGGAGGACTGAAGCTTTCTTT. Amino acids: CASSEAQPGRTEAFF.

This clonotype appeared a few times. A junction end diverges from the germline sequence, so it may reflect a read error. This chain joins TRBV11-2 and TRBJ2-7, with 8 bases matching TRBD2. Germline CDR1 and CDR2: SGHAT and FQNNGV. This CDR3 contains 14 residues. This CDR3 is CASGLIRLANEQYF. The CDR3 nucleotides read TGTGCCAGCGGCTTAATCAGACTAGCGAACGAGCAGTACTTC.

This clonotype was seen many times. The rearrangement links TRBV12-3 or TRBV12-4 to TRBJ2-1, with TRBD2 matching over 13 bases. V shed 7 bases and J 6 bases; nucleotides not matched to a gene: 3. The CDR3 contains 14 residues. CDR3 nucleotides: TGTGCCAGCACCAGGACTAGCGGGAGCAATGAGCAGTTCTTC. The encoded protein is CASTRTSGSNEQFF.

This clonotype was counted a few times. A single base separates this from a much larger clone, so it may be a read error. V gene TRBV3-1 combines with J gene TRBJ1-6; 7 bases are shared with TRBD1. V lost 4 bases to trimming and J lost 7 bases; unmatched junction nucleotides: 10. The CDR3 contains 16 residues. Looked up from germline, CDR1 is LGHDT and CDR2 is YNNKEL (reference sequence). CDR3 residues: CASSRQVGTVNSPLHF. The CDR3 coding sequence is TGTGCCAGCAGCCGACAGGTCGGGACAGTGAATTCACCCCTCCACTTT. The complete variable domain, with remaining parts taken from reference TRBV3-1 and TRBJ1-6, reads DTAVSQTPKYLVTQMGNDKSIKCEQNLGHDTMYWYKQDSKKFLKIMFSYNNKELIINETVPNRFSPKSPDKAHLNLHINSLELGDSAVYFCASSRQVGTVNSPLHFGNGTRLTVT.

In its sample, this clonotype was seen a few times. The V call is TRBV7-9, the J call TRBJ2-5, with TRBD1 identical over 7 bases. The CDR3 loop spans 13 amino acids. Germline V gene data show CDR1 as SEHNR and CDR2 as FQNEAQ (reference sequence). After removal of 5 bases from V and 7 bases from J, the junction contained 7 bases not matched to a gene. Here the CDR3 reads CASSIEQGPTQYF. DNA of the CDR3: TGTGCCAGCAGCATCGAACAGGGGCCGACCCAGTACTTC.

The chain has TRBV20-1 and TRBJ1-2; TRBD1 agrees at 7 bases. The length of the CDR3 is 13 residues. Germline V CDR1 and CDR2: DFQATT, SNEGSKA (reference sequence). J lost 3 bases, V lost 3 bases, and 4 bases had no gene match. CDR3 in amino acids: CSARPQGYYGYTF. The CDR3 DNA sequence: TGCAGTGCTAGGCCACAGGGGTACTATGGCTACACCTTC.

This clonotype came up a few times. V is TRBV2 and J is TRBJ1-4; D is uncertain. CDR1 is SNHLY, CDR2 FYNNEI, per germline. The length of the CDR3 is 14 residues. Trimming cost V 4 bases and J 8 bases, with 14 bases left between them. CDR3 DNA: TGTGCCAGCAGTGCACGGCCACAAGGCGAAAAACTGTTTTTT. It specifies CASSARPQGEKLFF. The entire variable domain, with the rest obtained from reference TRBV2 and TRBJ1-4, is as follows: EPEVTQTPSHQVTQMGQEVILRCVPISNHLYFYWYRQILGQKVEFLVSFYNNEISEKSEIFDDQFSVERPDGSNFTLKIRSTKLEDSAMYFCASSARPQGEKLFFGSGTQLSVL.

There are many counts of this clonotype. The chain carries TRBV6-5 and TRBJ1-2, with a possible D match to TRBD1 (5 bases). V was clipped by 2 bases and J by 3 bases, with 10 bases between them. This CDR3 contains 14 residues. Germline CDR1 is MNHEY and CDR2 is SVGAGI. This CDR3 is CASSYIRAHYGYTF. In DNA form, the CDR3 reads TGTGCCAGCAGTTACATCAGGGCTCACTATGGCTACACCTTC.

In this sample, this clonotype turned up many times. This chain links TRBV6-1 with TRBJ1-2; D is unclear. The germline V and J ends were trimmed by 3 bases and 4 bases, with 12 bases remaining between them. The CDR3 length is 14 residues. Germline CDR1 and CDR2: MNHNS and SASEGT. The CDR3 bases are TGTGCCAGCAGTGAGGGAACTCCAGTCTATGGCTACACCTTC. This gives the protein CASSEGTPVYGYTF.

The sample holds many counts of this clonotype. V is TRBV7-2 and J is TRBJ2-3; D is tentatively TRBD1 or TRBD2 (5 bases each). The CDR3 is 14 amino acids. CDR1 SGHTA and CDR2 FQGNSA come from the germline V gene. Trimming pared 5 bases from V and 2 bases from J, leaving 11 bases between. CDR3 sequence (DNA): TGTGCCAGCAGCCGAGGGACGGCCACAGATACGCAGTATTTT. It codes for CASSRGTATDTQYF.

This clonotype showed up many times. The genes are TRBV30 and TRBJ2-2; D not certain. The CDR3 has 15 amino acids. The V end was cut by 2 bases, the J end by 1 base, with 11 bases between. The germline V gene encodes CDR1 GTSNPN and CDR2 SVGIG (reference sequence). CDR3 coding DNA: TGTGCCTGGAGTACGAGGAACTGGAACACCGGGGAGCTGTTTTTT. Protein: CAWSTRNWNTGELFF.